Shown below are 27 T cell receptor beta chains from a single sample sequenced in a study of T cells in Graves' hyperthyroidism and ophthalmopathy. It was RNA transcripts that yielded the amplified TCR beta CDR3 regions. First-round RT-PCR with HTBI primers amplified the TCR CDR3 region. One entry per CDR3 protein, called by TCRdb with MiXCR from the multiplex PCR reads. In the table there are 500,000 to 800,000 distinct CDR3 sequences, roughly 15% of which are singletons. Sequences were obtained from blood. These receptors were collected from a woman aged 45-60 years with Graves' ophthalmopathy.

In its sample, this clonotype was seen many times. V gene TRBV6-1 combines with J gene TRBJ2-5; the D is unclear. Trimming took off 5 bases at V and 1 base at J, with 8 bases between the two ends. CDR3 length equals 13 residues. Germline-derived CDR1 and CDR2 are MNHNS and SASEGT. CDR3 in DNA: TGTGCCAGCAGTTCCCAATTCCAAGAGACCCAGTACTTC. It specifies CASSSQFQETQYF.

This clonotype was detected a few times. The missing conserved phenylalanine or tryptophan at the end of this CDR3 makes a read error likely. The chain joins TRBV6-2 or TRBV6-3 to TRBJ2-5; D perhaps matches TRBD2 (6 bases). The V gene lost 2 bases and the J gene lost 4 bases, with 8 bases spanning the gap. Germline lookup yields CDR1 MNHEY and CDR2 SVGEGT. There are 13 residues in the CDR3. CDR3 sequence reads: CASSYRRGETQYL. The CDR3 DNA reads TGTGCCAGCAGTTACCGGCGGGGAGAGACCCAGTACCTC.

This clonotype occurred a few times. This sequence joins TRBV7-9 and TRBJ2-1, with TRBD2 as a possible D gene (6 bases). Trimming removed 5 bases from V and 7 bases from J, with 15 bases in between. The CDR3 is 14 residues long. Germline V gives CDR1 SEHNR, CDR2 FQNEAQ (reference sequence). CDR3 DNA: TGTGCCAGCAGCACCCTAGCGTCGAGGAATGAGCAGTTCTTC. Protein: CASSTLASRNEQFF.

This clonotype is a singleton in its sample. The CDR3 region has the DNA TGTGCCAGCAGCTCGGGACTAGCGGTCTTCGATGAGCAGTTCTTC. This codes for CASSSGLAVFDEQFF. The genes are TRBV7-8 and TRBJ2-1, with 11 bases fitting TRBD2. The germline gives CDR1 SGHVS, CDR2 FQNEAQ. V was pared by 4 bases and J by 8 bases, with 7 bases of the junction left unmatched. CDR3 length: 15 amino acids.

In its sample, this clonotype was seen a few times. The chain has TRBV20-1 and TRBJ1-3, with TRBD1 as a possible D gene (6 bases). This CDR3 spans 14 amino acids. Trimming left V 6 bases short and J 2 bases short, with 14 bases between. CDR1 DFQATT and CDR2 SNEGSKA come from the germline V gene (reference sequence). The CDR3 is CSAGPWDTGNTIYF. Written as DNA, the CDR3 is TGCAGTGCCGGACCCTGGGACACTGGAAACACCATATATTTT.

This rearrangement joins TRBV5-1 to TRBJ2-2; 12 bases are shared with TRBD2. The J segment lost 0 bases and the V segment lost 0 bases, leaving 6 bases of the junction unmatched. This CDR3 spans 19 amino acids. The V gene's germline CDR1 is SGHRS and CDR2 YFSETQ. CDR3 in DNA: TGCGCCAGCAGCTTGGCCTTGGCTAGCGGGAGGGCGAACACCGGGGAGCTGTTTTTT. Encoded protein: CASSLALASGRANTGELFF.

This clonotype was seen a few times. The CDR3 loop reads CASSQRTSLFFDEQFF. In nucleotides, the CDR3 is TGTGCCAGCAGCCAAAGGACTAGTTTGTTTTTCGATGAGCAGTTCTTC. The chain employs TRBV14 and TRBJ2-1, with TRBD2 identical over 7 bases. The CDR3 totals 16 residues. Trimming at V came to 2 bases and at J to 8 bases, leaving 12 bases not matched to a gene. Germline assignment: CDR1 SGHDN and CDR2 FVKESK.

V gene TRBV27 combines with J gene TRBJ1-5; D is possibly TRBD1 (5 bases). The V end was cut by 7 bases, the J end by 4 bases, with 17 bases between. There are 15 residues in the CDR3. Germline V gene lookup returns CDR1 MNHEY and CDR2 SMNVEV (reference sequence). DNA of the CDR3: TGTGCCAGCACCCGGCGGGGGGGAAGGAATCAGCCCCAGCATTTT. Its protein product is CASTRRGGRNQPQHF.

Many counts were recorded for this clonotype. This sequence joins TRBV6-2 or TRBV6-3 and TRBJ2-7; 8 bases align to TRBD2. Per the germline V gene, CDR1 is MNHEY and CDR2 is SVGEGT. This CDR3 is built from 17 residues. Trimming cost V 6 bases and J 4 bases; bases outside gene matches: 17. For the CDR3, the DNA is TGTGCCAGCAGGCCGACTCTCTTGACTAGCGTATCGTACGAGCAGTACTTC. Protein: CASRPTLLTSVSYEQYF.

This clonotype was counted ten times or more. The chain has TRBV7-9 and TRBJ2-1; 7 bases are a match to TRBD2. The length of the CDR3 is 15 residues. Germline lookup yields CDR1 SEHNR and CDR2 FQNEAQ (reference sequence). Losses at the gene ends were 1 base for V and 5 bases for J; bases not matched to a gene: 5. CDR3 protein: CASSLGGLGHNEQFF. CDR3 in DNA: TGTGCCAGCAGCTTAGGAGGACTAGGACACAATGAGCAGTTCTTC.

The table lists this clonotype with many counts. This sequence joins TRBV12-3 or TRBV12-4 and TRBJ2-7; a possible D gene is TRBD1 (6 bases). This CDR3 is 14 amino acids long. Trimming took off 6 bases at V and 0 bases at J, with 12 bases between the two ends. DNA for the CDR3: TGTGCCAGCAGCCCGGACAGAACCTCCTACGAGCAGTACTTC. It specifies CASSPDRTSYEQYF.

At least ten counts were recorded for this clonotype. The rearrangement uses TRBV20-1 and TRBJ1-1, with D unclear. V was cut by 1 base and J by 2 bases, with 8 bases left in between. Germline V gene data show CDR1 as DFQATT and CDR2 as SNEGSKA (reference sequence). This CDR3 is 13 amino acids long. The CDR3 DNA follows: TGCAGTGCTAGAGGGCGCAGTAACACTGAAGCTTTCTTT. Encoded protein: CSARGRSNTEAFF.

This clonotype was detected many times. CDR3 sequence reads: CASSPFQGDYEQYF. The CDR3 bases are TGTGCCAGCAGCCCTTTCCAGGGCGACTACGAGCAGTACTTC. The gene calls are TRBV14 and TRBJ2-7; perhaps TRBD1 as D (5 bases). Germline V gives CDR1 SGHDN, CDR2 FVKESK. Trimming took 4 bases from V and 3 from J, leaving 13 bases between them. This CDR3 region has 14 residues.

Note on this clonotype: With a much larger clone just one base away, this may be a read error. Because the CDR3 is missing its conserved closing phenylalanine or tryptophan, this is likely a read error. This sequence joins TRBV20-1 and TRBJ2-7, with 8 bases that match TRBD2. The CDR3 covers 16 residues. V dropped 0 bases and J dropped 2; count of bases not matched to a gene: 9. Germline values: CDR1 DFQATT, CDR2 SNEGSKA (reference sequence). The CDR3, as DNA: TGCAGTGCTAGAGACCGGGGGGGCGAGGGGCCCTACGAGCAGTACCTC. This encodes CSARDRGGEGPYEQYL.

This chain joins TRBV6-2 or TRBV6-3 and TRBJ2-5; 7 bases fit TRBD1. With V trimmed by 5 bases and J by 5 bases, 14 bases remained unmatched. Germline-derived CDR1 and CDR2 are MNHEY and SVGEGT. CDR3 length: 16 amino acids. The CDR3 DNA reads as TGTGCCAGCAGTGCACAAACAGGGGAAGGTGACGAGACCCAGTACTTC. It specifies CASSAQTGEGDETQYF.

This clonotype was seen ten or more times. The rearrangement links TRBV7-9 to TRBJ2-5; 9 bases map to TRBD2. The V gene end was trimmed by 3 bases and the J gene end by 2 bases; junction bases not matched to a gene: 13. Germline V lookup: CDR1 SEHNR, CDR2 FQNEAQ (reference sequence). This CDR3 region has 18 residues. The CDR3 loop reads CASSFPTASGEIQETQYF. CDR3 coding DNA: TGTGCCAGCAGCTTTCCTACAGCTAGCGGGGAAATACAAGAGACCCAGTACTTC.

This clonotype was seen a few times. This chain links TRBV28 with TRBJ1-2; no firm D call. The germline V and J ends were trimmed by 6 bases and 4 bases, with 21 bases remaining between them. Germline V gene sequence: CDR1 MDHEN, CDR2 SYDVKM. The CDR3 consists of 16 residues. The CDR3 nucleotides read TGTGCCAGCAGACGAGCGGCCTCGTGGAGCACCTATGGCTACACCTTC. This gives the protein CASRRAASWSTYGYTF.

This clonotype was detected a few times. The J gene is TRBJ2-7, the V gene TRBV7-2; D gene ambiguous. V lost 5 bases and J 2 bases, leaving 10 bases between the germline ends. The CDR3 loop spans 13 amino acids. Per germline, CDR1 SGHTA and CDR2 FQGNSA. This chain's CDR3 is CASSPAPPYEQYF. CDR3 nucleotide sequence: TGTGCCAGCAGCCCCGCCCCCCCCTACGAGCAGTACTTC.

This clonotype was observed a few times. The chain joins TRBV25-1 to TRBJ2-1, with D tentatively TRBD2 (6 bases). The CDR3 runs 16 residues. Trimming left V 2 bases short and J 4 bases short, with 15 bases between. Looked up from germline, CDR1 is MGHDK and CDR2 is SYGVNS. As DNA, the CDR3 is TGTGCCAGCAGTGAAGATGTGTTAGCGGCATACAATGAGCAGTTCTTC. As protein: CASSEDVLAAYNEQFF.

The J gene is TRBJ2-7, the V gene TRBV12-3 or TRBV12-4; 11 bases map to TRBD2. Trimming removed 5 bases from V and 2 bases from J; junction bases left unmatched: 8. The CDR3 loop spans 16 amino acids. The CDR3 sequence: CASSDLAGGAPYEQYF. The CDR3 nucleotides are TGTGCCAGCAGTGATCTAGCGGGAGGTGCCCCCTACGAGCAGTACTTC.

The chain carries TRBV24-1 and TRBJ2-1; no reliable D call. V was cut by 5 bases and J by 0 bases, with 13 bases left in between. Per the germline V gene, CDR1 is KGHDR and CDR2 is SFDVKD. This CDR3 is 16 amino acids long. The CDR3 spells CATSGGSRSSYNEQFF. The DNA of the CDR3 is TGTGCCACCAGTGGTGGTAGCAGAAGCTCCTACAATGAGCAGTTCTTC.

This clonotype was seen only a few times. The chain recombines TRBV19 with TRBJ2-1, with 10 bases aligning to TRBD2. The CDR3 runs to 15 residues. V lost 5 bases and J lost 5; bases outside the gene matches: 6. Germline values: CDR1 LNHDA, CDR2 SQIVND (reference sequence). This CDR3 is CASSETSGNNNEQFF. Here the CDR3 DNA reads TGTGCCAGTAGTGAAACTAGCGGGAATAACAATGAGCAGTTCTTC.

The table lists this clonotype with many counts. The rearrangement joins TRBV28 to TRBJ2-3, with D possibly matching TRBD2 (5 bases). Trimming took 10 bases from V and 0 from J, leaving 14 bases between them. Germline CDR1 is MDHEN and CDR2 is SYDVKM. The CDR3 has 14 residues. Here the CDR3 DNA reads TGTGCCACCATCGTTCTAGCCAGCACAGATACGCAGTATTTT. Its protein product is CATIVLASTDTQYF.

This clonotype was seen ten or more times. CDR3 region: CASSSTSGRGPGELFF. The DNA for the CDR3 is TGTGCCAGCAGCTCTACCTCGGGGCGCGGTCCCGGGGAGCTGTTTTTT. The gene calls are TRBV7-3 and TRBJ2-2; D tentatively fits TRBD1 or TRBD2 (5 bases each). The CDR3 consists of 16 residues. V lost 4 bases and J 6 bases, leaving 18 bases between the germline ends. The V gene's germline CDR1 is SGHTA and CDR2 FQGTGA.

This rearrangement joins TRBV6-1 to TRBJ2-2, with a tentative D call TRBD1 (6 bases). CDR1 and CDR2 (germline): MNHNS, SASEGT. This CDR3 contains 14 residues. The V gene lost 6 bases and the J gene lost 2 bases, with 10 bases spanning the gap. The CDR3 sequence: CASRGATNTGELFF. CDR3 bases: TGTGCCAGCAGGGGGGCTACCAACACCGGGGAGCTGTTTTTT.

There are many counts of this clonotype. The rearrangement joins TRBV7-9 to TRBJ1-1, with 8 bases fitting TRBD1. Per the germline V gene, CDR1 is SEHNR and CDR2 is FQNEAQ (reference sequence). The V and J ends lost 5 bases and 4 bases, in that order; junction bases with no gene match: 9. This CDR3 region has 15 residues. The CDR3 reads CASSPGQGTVTEAFF. CDR3 nucleotides: TGTGCCAGCAGCCCCGGACAGGGTACGGTCACTGAAGCTTTCTTT.

This clonotype was counted between two and nine times. The chain recombines TRBV6-1 with TRBJ1-2, with D possibly being TRBD1 (6 bases). This CDR3 has 17 residues. V shed 7 bases and J shed 1 base, with 22 bases lying between them. Germline CDR1 and CDR2: MNHNS and SASEGT. The DNA of the CDR3 is TGTGCCAGCATCAGGGCAGGGGACAATATACTTAACTATGGCTACACCTTC. It translates to CASIRAGDNILNYGYTF.